These 31 T cell receptor beta chains were all obtained from the same sample, sequenced in a study of cytomegalovirus exposure and HLA in healthy donors. Repertoires were generated with immunoSEQ multiplex PCR, while TCRdb's copy carries only in-frame clones and drops some. The table has 120,000 or so clones, about 96% seen once. Sequenced: PBMCs. The receptor set was obtained from a man aged 18 to 30 in good health and CMV-seronegative.

The CDR3 loop is CAWGKIQGNWSGYTF. The CDR3 DNA is TGTGCCTGGGGCAAGATCCAGGGGAATTGGTCTGGCTACACCTTC. J is TRBJ1-2 and V is TRBV30; maybe TRBD1 (6 bases). V was pared by 5 bases and J by 7 bases, with 23 bases between. The CDR3 sequence is 15 residues long. Per germline, CDR1 GTSNPN and CDR2 SVGIG (reference sequence).

This chain joins TRBV5-1 and TRBJ2-4, with TRBD2 as a possible D gene (5 bases). From germline, CDR1 is SGHRS and CDR2 YFSETQ. V shed 4 bases and J shed 6 bases, with 14 bases lying between them. The CDR3 contains 14 residues. The chain's CDR3 is CASSPPGIGNIQYF. DNA of the CDR3: TGCGCCAGCAGCCCCCCGGGAATCGGAAACATTCAGTACTTC.

V and J are TRBV5-1 and TRBJ1-1; weak D call: TRBD1 (5 bases). The CDR3 totals 16 residues. Germline V gene sequence: CDR1 SGHRS, CDR2 YFSETQ. V was shortened by 4 bases and J by 3 bases, with 19 bases between the two germline ends. The CDR3 here is CASSLGDSPLDTEAFF. CDR3 coding DNA: TGCGCCAGCAGCCTGGGCGACAGCCCGCTGGACACTGAAGCTTTCTTT.

The chain joins TRBV4-3 to TRBJ2-1, with 16 bases fitting TRBD2. The ends lost 0 bases at V and 7 bases at J; junction bases unmatched: 3. Germline loops: CDR1 LGHNA, CDR2 YSLEER. This CDR3 region has 17 residues. DNA of the CDR3: TGCGCCAGCAGCCAAGATGGGGGACTAGCGGGAGGGAATGAGCAGTTCTTC. Translating it yields CASSQDGGLAGGNEQFF.

The chain joins TRBV5-1 to TRBJ1-3; D not certain. Germline assignment: CDR1 SGHRS and CDR2 YFSETQ. The CDR3 totals 13 residues. The V end was cut by 4 bases, the J end by 0 bases, with 5 bases between. The CDR3 protein is CASSPHSGNTIYF. The CDR3 DNA reads as TGCGCCAGCAGCCCACACTCTGGAAACACCATATATTTT.

This clone was seen a single time. CDR3 amino acids: CAWSARTGSYGYTF. The CDR3 bases are TGTGCCTGGAGTGCACGGACAGGGAGCTATGGCTACACCTTC. The chain is built from TRBV30 and TRBJ1-2; 8 positions match TRBD1. After removal of 1 base from V and 4 bases from J, the junction contained 5 bases not matched to a gene. From germline, CDR1 is GTSNPN and CDR2 SVGIG (reference sequence). The CDR3 loop spans 14 amino acids.

The chain joins TRBV27 to TRBJ2-2, with 11 positions matching TRBD2. CDR1 and CDR2 (germline): MNHEY, SMNVEV (reference sequence). The CDR3 runs 15 residues. Trimming cost V 5 bases and J 7 bases; bases outside gene matches: 6. The CDR3 here is CASSKAGTSGGELFF. The CDR3 DNA is TGTGCCAGCAGTAAGGCAGGGACTAGCGGCGGGGAGCTGTTTTTT.

V is TRBV4-3 and J is TRBJ2-5; TRBD2 matches at 8 bases. The CDR3 consists of 15 residues. Germline V gene lookup returns CDR1 LGHNA and CDR2 YSLEER. V lost 0 bases to trimming and J lost 4 bases; unmatched junction nucleotides: 4. The CDR3 sequence is CASSQDRGGGETQYF. CDR3 DNA sequence: TGCGCCAGCAGCCAAGATCGGGGGGGCGGAGAGACCCAGTACTTC.

CDR3 DNA sequence: TGTGCTAGTGGGTACAGGGGGAACACTGAAGCTTTCTTT. Protein product: CASGYRGNTEAFF. The rearrangement uses TRBV12-5 and TRBJ1-1; 7 bases are shared with TRBD1. Germline lookup yields CDR1 LGHNT and CDR2 FRNRAP. This CDR3 region has 13 residues. After removal of 6 bases from V and 1 base from J, the junction contained 2 bases not matched to a gene.

This chain joins TRBV30 and TRBJ2-1, with 12 bases identical to TRBD1. J was trimmed by 8 bases and V by 6 bases; bases with no gene match: 8. Germline CDR1 reads GTSNPN; CDR2 reads SVGIG (reference sequence). The CDR3 totals 14 residues. CDR3 protein: CACPGTGGADEQFF. Written as DNA, the CDR3 is TGTGCCTGCCCCGGGACAGGGGGCGCGGATGAGCAGTTCTTC.

Written as DNA, the CDR3 is TGTGCCAGCAGCACCAGGGGGGCCGGAGATACGCAGTATTTT. It translates to CASSTRGAGDTQYF. The chain joins TRBV5-4 to TRBJ2-3; perhaps TRBD1 as D (7 bases). Germline V gene data show CDR1 as SGHNT and CDR2 as YYREEE (reference sequence). V was shortened by 4 bases and J by 5 bases, with 14 bases between the two germline ends. CDR3 size: 14 residues.

The V call is TRBV2, the J call TRBJ2-3; TRBD2 matches 16 bases. Germline CDR1 is SNHLY and CDR2 is FYNNEI. The CDR3 loop spans 16 amino acids. V gave up 7 bases and J gave up 5 bases; unmatched junction bases: 6. CDR3 bases: TGTGCCAGCACCAGGGGGACTAGCGGGAGGGTAGATACGCAGTATTTT. It is translated as CASTRGTSGRVDTQYF.

This clone was picked up one time. The J gene is TRBJ1-1, the V gene TRBV28; D might be TRBD1 (5 bases). V shed 4 bases and J shed 4 bases, with 7 bases lying between them. CDR3 size: 12 residues. Germline CDR1 is MDHEN and CDR2 is SYDVKM. CDR3 in amino acids: CASSYDSTEAFF. For the CDR3, the DNA is TGTGCCAGCAGTTACGACAGCACTGAAGCTTTCTTT.

The chain is built from TRBV6-1 and TRBJ2-5, with 11 bases lining up with TRBD1. The junction had 7 bases not matched to a gene; V was cut back by 3 bases and J by 7 bases. Germline CDR1 reads MNHNS; CDR2 reads SASEGT. The CDR3 consists of 15 residues. The CDR3 bases are TGTGCCAGCAGTGAGGGGACAGGGGGTCAGGGGACCCAGTACTTC. This encodes CASSEGTGGQGTQYF.

The chain is built from TRBV28 and TRBJ2-7; D remains unclear. There are 12 residues in the CDR3. The V end lost 7 bases, the J end lost 2 bases, and 9 bases lay between the germline ends. Germline V gene lookup returns CDR1 MDHEN and CDR2 SYDVKM. CDR3 in amino acids: CASTSPTYEQYF. The CDR3 region has the DNA TGTGCCAGCACGAGCCCTACCTACGAGCAGTACTTC. Drawing the rest from reference TRBV28 and TRBJ2-7, the complete variable domain is DVKVTQSSRYLVKRTGEKVFLECVQDMDHENMFWYRQDPGLGLRLIYFSYDVKMKEKGDIPEGYSVSREKKERFSLILESASTNQTSMYLCASTSPTYEQYFGPGTRLTVT.

This clone was observed once. This rearrangement joins TRBV7-9 to TRBJ2-1; 12 bases map to TRBD2. The CDR3 has 17 residues. Germline CDR1 reads SEHNR; CDR2 reads FQNEAQ (reference sequence). V was clipped by 4 bases and J by 4 bases; unmatched bases: 8. The DNA for the CDR3 is TGTGCCAGCAGCTGGACAGCTAGCGGGAGGGAATACAATGAGCAGTTCTTC. It specifies CASSWTASGREYNEQFF.

This chain connects TRBV4-3 to TRBJ1-3; tentative D call: TRBD1 (5 bases). Germline lookup yields CDR1 LGHNA and CDR2 YSLEER. V was pared by 0 bases and J by 0 bases, with 21 bases between. This CDR3 spans 20 amino acids. The CDR3 spells CASSQDFASGGPHSGNTIYF. CDR3 sequence (DNA): TGCGCCAGCAGCCAAGATTTTGCCAGCGGGGGACCGCACTCTGGAAACACCATATATTTT.

The chain joins TRBV4-2 to TRBJ1-5; 10 bases match TRBD1. The CDR3 has 15 residues. Trimming removed 0 bases from V and 4 bases from J; junction bases left unmatched: 0. Germline CDR1 LGHNA, CDR2 YNFKEQ. CDR3 DNA: TGTGCCAGCAGCCAAGAGGACAGGGGGAATCAGCCCCAGCATTTT. This encodes CASSQEDRGNQPQHF.

The chain links TRBV9 to TRBJ2-1; TRBD2 matches 15 bases. Germline V gene data show CDR1 as SGDLS and CDR2 as YYNGEE. J gave up 7 bases and V 3 bases, and 5 bases lay outside the gene matches. This CDR3 has 16 residues. CDR3 nucleotides: TGTGCCAGCAGCGCGACCGGGACTAGCGGGAGGAATGAGCAGTTCTTC. Its protein is CASSATGTSGRNEQFF.

This chain links TRBV7-9 with TRBJ2-1; D possibly corresponds to TRBD2 (7 bases). CDR1 and CDR2 from the germline V gene are SEHNR and FQNEAQ (reference sequence). CDR3 length: 16 amino acids. V was trimmed by 5 bases and J by 7 bases, leaving 21 bases between them. CDR3 DNA: TGTGCCAGCAGCCGCCAAGGGGGGGGTAAACAAAATGAGCAGTTCTTC. This codes for CASSRQGGGKQNEQFF.

The J gene is TRBJ1-3, the V gene TRBV28; 7 nucleotides match TRBD1. The CDR3 loop spans 15 amino acids. After removal of 5 bases from V and 2 bases from J, the junction contained 6 bases not matched to a gene. Per germline, CDR1 MDHEN and CDR2 SYDVKM. Written as DNA, the CDR3 is TGTGCCAGCAGTGCCATCGACAGGGCTGGAAACACCATATATTTT. Translating gives CASSAIDRAGNTIYF.

The CDR3, as DNA: TGTGCCATCAGTGAGTCAGGAAGACTACGGGAGCAGTACTTC. This translates into CAISESGRLREQYF. The V call is TRBV10-3, the J call TRBJ2-7, with D perhaps matching TRBD2 (5 bases). Germline lookup yields CDR1 ENHRY and CDR2 SYGVKD. There are 14 residues in the CDR3. V gave up 0 bases and J gave up 7 bases, with 13 bases separating them.

The chain couples TRBV28 to TRBJ2-7; 9 positions agree with TRBD2. Per the germline V gene, CDR1 is MDHEN and CDR2 is SYDVKM. The length of the CDR3 is 15 residues. The V gene end was trimmed by 6 bases and the J gene end by 2 bases; junction bases not matched to a gene: 8. CDR3 sequence (DNA): TGTGCCAGCAGCAGCTCCGGGACTAGCACCTACGAGCAGTACTTC. This encodes CASSSSGTSTYEQYF.

This clone was detected once. The J gene is TRBJ1-5, the V gene TRBV28; no definite D call. In germline, CDR1 is MDHEN, CDR2 SYDVKM. This CDR3 spans 11 amino acids. V gave up 5 bases and J gave up 5 bases, with 4 bases separating them. This CDR3 is CASSTDQPQHF. In nucleotides, the CDR3 is TGTGCCAGCAGTACAGATCAGCCCCAGCATTTT.

This clone was seen a single time. V is TRBV5-4 and J is TRBJ2-7; D perhaps matches TRBD2 (6 bases). The V gene lost 4 bases and the J gene lost 6 bases, with 14 bases spanning the gap. The CDR3 is 13 amino acids. CDR1 is SGHNT, CDR2 YYREEE, per germline (reference sequence). The DNA for the CDR3 is TGTGCCAGCAGCGAAGGGACTTCGGGCGAGCAGTACTTC. Its protein product is CASSEGTSGEQYF.

The chain joins TRBV5-1 to TRBJ1-4, with 7 bases that match TRBD1. The junction had 6 bases not matched to a gene; V was cut back by 4 bases and J by 0 bases. Germline V gene lookup returns CDR1 SGHRS and CDR2 YFSETQ. The CDR3 has 16 residues. DNA for the CDR3: TGCGCCAGCAGCCGTACAGGGGTAGCAACTAATGAAAAACTGTTTTTT. Translated: CASSRTGVATNEKLFF.

V is TRBV28 and J is TRBJ2-7; 8 bases fit TRBD1. Germline assignment: CDR1 MDHEN and CDR2 SYDVKM. Trimming took 2 bases from V and 0 from J; bases not matched to a gene: 3. The CDR3 sequence is 15 residues long. For the CDR3, the DNA is TGTGCCAGCAGTTTACCCCAGGGGGCCTCCTACGAGCAGTACTTC. This encodes CASSLPQGASYEQYF. The full variable domain, its missing parts supplied by reference TRBV28 and TRBJ2-7, is DVKVTQSSRYLVKRTGEKVFLECVQDMDHENMFWYRQDPGLGLRLIYFSYDVKMKEKGDIPEGYSVSREKKERFSLILESASTNQTSMYLCASSLPQGASYEQYFGPGTRLTVT.

This chain uses TRBV7-9 with TRBJ2-3; 9 bases match TRBD2. Trimming took 5 bases from V and 0 from J; bases not matched to a gene: 9. The CDR3 is 17 amino acids. Per the germline V gene, CDR1 is SEHNR and CDR2 is FQNEAQ (reference sequence). CDR3: CASSTSRAGGSTDTQYF. CDR3 nucleotide sequence: TGTGCCAGCAGCACCTCCAGGGCGGGGGGGAGCACAGATACGCAGTATTTT.

The J gene is TRBJ2-7, the V gene TRBV27; 8 bases line up with TRBD1. The length of the CDR3 is 15 residues. CDR1 is MNHEY and CDR2 is SMNVEV in the germline V gene (reference sequence). V trimming: 5 bases; J trimming: 2 bases; junction bases outside the gene matches: 8. DNA of the CDR3: TGTGCCAGCAGTCCCCGACAGGGGTGGGCCTACGAGCAGTACTTC. Its protein product is CASSPRQGWAYEQYF.

J is TRBJ2-1 and V is TRBV2; 8 nucleotides agree with TRBD2. This CDR3 region has 14 residues. Germline CDR1 SNHLY, CDR2 FYNNEI. V was clipped by 10 bases and J by 5 bases; unmatched bases: 10. The chain's CDR3 is CATAGAGVNNEQFF. The CDR3, as DNA: TGTGCCACCGCGGGAGCGGGAGTTAACAATGAGCAGTTCTTC.

The gene calls are TRBV6-5 and TRBJ1-2; TRBD1 aligns across 8 bases. The germline V gene encodes CDR1 MNHEY and CDR2 SVGAGI. J lost 7 bases, V lost 8 bases, and 12 bases had no gene match. The CDR3 is made up of 14 amino acids. CDR3 DNA sequence: TGTGCCAGCGCGGTATTAGGACAGGGCTTTGGCTACACCTTC. Translated: CASAVLGQGFGYTF.